The T cell receptor (beta chain) under discussion was sequenced for a study of vaccination and CD4 T cells after COVID-19. As for the study in general: Control cultures were supplied with a CEFX pool, an HIV-1 Nef pool, or no peptide at all. Study observations and caveats: Median reactive clonotypes, those recognizing SARS-CoV-2, rose from around 20 to 38, not significantly. It was found that, in convalescent patients, 304 of 307 vaccine-specific clones were spike mono-reactive.

Sequenced with the Oncomine TCR Beta short-read assay was DNA taken from cultured CD4+ T cells. TCRdb independently ran MiXCR on the PCR reads; one entry per CDR3 protein. The profile shows some 9,000 distinct CDR3 sequences, 45% to 55% of them singletons. Treatment given: roughly 11-day PBMC culture with coronavirus spike peptide pools or control peptides (ViraFEST assay). Those CD4+ T cells from the unexposed donor predate the COVID-19 pandemic (2011-2018). A word on this clonotype: Its target is unknown.

Germline-derived CDR1 and CDR2 are MNHEY and SVGEGT. The CDR3 contains 15 residues. V shed 6 bases and J 1 base; nucleotides not matched to a gene: 8. This sequence originates from a human donor in good health. This chain connects TRBV6-2 or TRBV6-3 to TRBJ2-5, with 7 bases fitting TRBD2. Specimen: CD4+ T cells from blood, cultured in vitro. The CDR3 loop reads CASRTPSGAQETQYF. The CDR3 nucleotides read TGTGCCAGCAGGACACCTAGCGGAGCCCAAGAGACCCAGTACTTC.